This passage covers 9 T cell receptor beta chains from one sample sequenced in a study of blood T cell repertoires in COVID-19 (dated by TCRdb to the early 2020s). The receptor library was made with the immunoSEQ multiplex PCR assay. The source is immuneACCESS, and TCRdb retained only in-frame sequences with V and J called. Part of the clones is not carried over; for the studies checked, unresolved V genes explain less than half of this, and the remainder is unexplained. This sample comprises 150,000 to 200,000 clones, approximately 83% of them detected only once. Under 3% of the sample goes to the ten largest clones. Sequences were obtained from peripheral blood. Receptors originate from a human donor with acute or convalescent COVID-19. The donor label of this sample is uncertain.

This clone was seen only once. V usage is TRBV7-2 and J usage is TRBJ2-3; D is unresolved. Germline CDR1 and CDR2: SGHTA and FQGNSA. This CDR3 region has 15 residues. Trimming removed 2 bases from V and 0 bases from J, with 9 bases in between. In nucleotides, the CDR3 is TGTGCCAGCAGCTTACGCTACTCTAGCACAGATACGCAGTATTTT. Amino acids: CASSLRYSSTDTQYF.

This chain connects TRBV4-1 to TRBJ1-1; D is perhaps TRBD1 (6 bases). Trimming shortened V by 3 bases and J by 0 bases, and 14 bases separated the two germline ends. CDR1 and CDR2 from the germline V gene are MGHRA and YSYEKL. CDR3 size: 16 residues. DNA for the CDR3: TGCGCCAGCAGCCACTGGGAGGGACACATGAACACTGAAGCTTTCTTT. It translates to CASSHWEGHMNTEAFF.

This chain connects TRBV6-1 to TRBJ1-1; D remains ambiguous. The CDR3 has 12 residues. V was shortened by 1 base and J by 8 bases, with 8 bases between the two germline ends. Germline CDR1 reads MNHNS; CDR2 reads SASEGT. The DNA for the CDR3 is TGTGCCAGCAGTGAAGGGTGGAGCGAAGCTTTCTTT. Protein: CASSEGWSEAFF.

The genes are TRBV25-1 and TRBJ1-6; 8 bases align to TRBD1. Germline V gene data show CDR1 as MGHDK and CDR2 as SYGVNS. V dropped 5 bases and J dropped 7; count of bases not matched to a gene: 10. The CDR3 is made up of 16 amino acids. CDR3 loop: CASSPTTGAQNSPLHF. CDR3 DNA sequence: TGTGCCAGCAGTCCCACGACAGGGGCGCAGAATTCACCCCTCCACTTT.

The chain has TRBV2 and TRBJ2-5; perhaps TRBD1 as D (5 bases). V shed 3 bases and J shed 4 bases, with 9 bases lying between them. The CDR3 totals 13 residues. The germline V gene has CDR1 SNHLY and CDR2 FYNNEI. CDR3 bases: TGTGCCAGCAGTGACAGGGATCGAGAGACCCAGTACTTC. Translation gives CASSDRDRETQYF.

The CDR3 sequence is CASSINTGGIGTQYF. The CDR3 DNA reads as TGCGCCAGCAGCATCAACACAGGGGGCATAGGTACGCAGTATTTT. The chain has TRBV5-1 and TRBJ2-3, with 9 bases identical to TRBD1. Per germline, CDR1 SGHRS and CDR2 YFSETQ. This CDR3 has 15 amino acids. Germline trimming cut 4 bases from V and 8 bases from J; bases unmatched to any gene: 11.

This chain uses TRBV15 with TRBJ2-1; the match to TRBD1 covers 9 bases. CDR1 is LNHNV, CDR2 YYDKDF, per germline (reference sequence). The CDR3 spans 16 residues. The ends lost 2 bases at V and 6 bases at J; junction bases unmatched: 8. CDR3 amino acids: CATSRLLGQGPNEQFF. In nucleotides, the CDR3 is TGTGCCACCAGCAGACTACTTGGACAGGGGCCCAATGAGCAGTTCTTC.

This rearrangement joins TRBV12-2 to TRBJ1-5; the table calls TRBD1, which could not be checked here. TRBV12-2 is noted as a pseudogene. This CDR3 has 18 residues. This chain's CDR3 is CASRLVFPSGPLFQPQHF. CDR3 nucleotide sequence: TGTGCAAGTCGCTTAGTGTTCCCCAGTGGTCCGCTTTTTCAGCCCCAGCATTTT.

The J gene is TRBJ1-3, the V gene TRBV6-5; the D gene is possibly TRBD1 (6 bases). There are 14 residues in the CDR3. CDR1 and CDR2 (germline): MNHEY, SVGAGI. Trimming shortened V by 7 bases and J by 2 bases, and 12 bases separated the two germline ends. Here the CDR3 DNA reads TGTGCCAGCACCCTCAGGGGCCCTGGAAACACCATATATTTT. This encodes CASTLRGPGNTIYF.